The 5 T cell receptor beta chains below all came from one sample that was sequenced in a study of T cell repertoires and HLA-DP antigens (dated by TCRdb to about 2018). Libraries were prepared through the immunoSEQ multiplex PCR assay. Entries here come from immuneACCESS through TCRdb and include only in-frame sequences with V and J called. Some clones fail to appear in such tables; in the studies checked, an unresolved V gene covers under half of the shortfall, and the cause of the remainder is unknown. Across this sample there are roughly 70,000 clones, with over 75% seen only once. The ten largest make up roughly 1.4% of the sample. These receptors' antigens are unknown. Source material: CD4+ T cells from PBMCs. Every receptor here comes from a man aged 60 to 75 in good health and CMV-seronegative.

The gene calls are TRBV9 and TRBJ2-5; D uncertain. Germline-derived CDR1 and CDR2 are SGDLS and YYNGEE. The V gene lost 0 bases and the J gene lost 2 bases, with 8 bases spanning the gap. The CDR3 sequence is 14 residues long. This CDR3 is CASSVGIAQETQYF. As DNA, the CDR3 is TGTGCCAGCAGCGTAGGAATAGCTCAAGAGACCCAGTACTTC.

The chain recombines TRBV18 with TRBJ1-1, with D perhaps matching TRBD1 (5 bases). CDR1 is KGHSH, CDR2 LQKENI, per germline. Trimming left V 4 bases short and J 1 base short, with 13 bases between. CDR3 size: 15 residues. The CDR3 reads CASSRDGIKNTEAFF. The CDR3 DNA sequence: TGTGCCAGCTCACGGGACGGAATTAAGAACACTGAAGCTTTCTTT.

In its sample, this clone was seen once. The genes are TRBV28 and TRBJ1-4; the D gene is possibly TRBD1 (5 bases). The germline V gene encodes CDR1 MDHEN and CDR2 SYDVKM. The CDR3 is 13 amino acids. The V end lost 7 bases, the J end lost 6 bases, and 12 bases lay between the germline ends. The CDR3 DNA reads TGTGCCAGCACCAGGGCAGGGTATGAAAAACTGTTTTTT. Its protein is CASTRAGYEKLFF.

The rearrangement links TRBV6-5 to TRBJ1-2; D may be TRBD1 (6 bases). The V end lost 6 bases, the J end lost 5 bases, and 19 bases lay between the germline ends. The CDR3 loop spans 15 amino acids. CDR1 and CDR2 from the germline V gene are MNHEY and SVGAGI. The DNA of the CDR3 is TGTGCCAGCAGCTACAAGGGCGGACAGATTTATGGCTACACCTTC. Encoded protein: CASSYKGGQIYGYTF.

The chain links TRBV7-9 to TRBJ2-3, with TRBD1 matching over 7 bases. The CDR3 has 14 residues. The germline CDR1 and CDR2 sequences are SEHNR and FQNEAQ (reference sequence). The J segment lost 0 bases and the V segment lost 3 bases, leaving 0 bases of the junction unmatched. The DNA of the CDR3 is TGTGCCAGCAGCTTGGGACAGAGCACAGATACGCAGTATTTT. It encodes CASSLGQSTDTQYF.